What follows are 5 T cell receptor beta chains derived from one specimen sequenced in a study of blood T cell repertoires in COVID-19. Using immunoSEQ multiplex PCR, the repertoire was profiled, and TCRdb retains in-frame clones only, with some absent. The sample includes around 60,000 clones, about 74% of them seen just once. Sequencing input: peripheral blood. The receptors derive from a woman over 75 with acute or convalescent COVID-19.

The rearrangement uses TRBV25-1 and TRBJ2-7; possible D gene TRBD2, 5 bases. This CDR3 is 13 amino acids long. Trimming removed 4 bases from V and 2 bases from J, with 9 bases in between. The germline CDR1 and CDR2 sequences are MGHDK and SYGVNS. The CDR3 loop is CASSVWEPYEQYF. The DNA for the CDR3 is TGTGCCAGCAGTGTGTGGGAGCCCTACGAGCAGTACTTC.

The CDR3, as DNA: TGTGCCAGCAGTTATTTAGGACAGAAGAATGAAAAACTGTTTTTT. This gives the protein CASSYLGQKNEKLFF. The gene calls are TRBV6-6 and TRBJ1-4; maybe TRBD1 (6 bases). CDR3 length: 15 residues. Trimming stripped 3 bases from V and 5 bases from J, with 13 bases between. Germline CDR1 MNHNY, CDR2 SVGAGI (reference sequence).

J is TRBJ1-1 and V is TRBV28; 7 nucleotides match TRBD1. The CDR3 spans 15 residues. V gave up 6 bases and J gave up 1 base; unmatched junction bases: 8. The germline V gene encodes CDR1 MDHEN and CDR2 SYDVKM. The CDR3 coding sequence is TGTGCCAGCAGAACCGGGGGACAGACGAACACTGAAGCTTTCTTT. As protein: CASRTGGQTNTEAFF.

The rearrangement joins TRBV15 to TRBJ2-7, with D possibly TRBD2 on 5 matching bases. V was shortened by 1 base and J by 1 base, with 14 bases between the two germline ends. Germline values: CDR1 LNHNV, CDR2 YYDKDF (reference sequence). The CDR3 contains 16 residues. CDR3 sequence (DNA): TGTGCCACCAGCAGAGTCAAGTGGACGGGGTCCTACGAGCAGTACTTC. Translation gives CATSRVKWTGSYEQYF.

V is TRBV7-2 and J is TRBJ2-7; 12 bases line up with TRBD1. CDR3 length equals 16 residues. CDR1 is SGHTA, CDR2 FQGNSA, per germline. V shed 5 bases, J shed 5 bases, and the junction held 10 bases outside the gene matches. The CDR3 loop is CASSLHPGTGGDEQYF. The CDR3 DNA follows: TGTGCCAGCAGCCTACACCCCGGGACAGGGGGCGACGAGCAGTACTTC. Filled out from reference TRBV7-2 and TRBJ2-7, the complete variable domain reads GAGVSQSPSNKVTEKGKDVELRCDPISGHTALYWYRQSLGQGLEFLIYFQGNSAPDKSGLPSDRFSAERTGGSVSTLTIQRTQQEDSAVYLCASSLHPGTGGDEQYFGPGTRLTVT.